Presented here are 22 T cell receptor beta chains from one specimen sequenced in a study of human T cells and chemical hapten exposure. Unique molecular identifiers were linked by the library to individual cDNA molecules. TCRdb itself ran the reads through MiXCR, one entry per CDR3 protein. This table has about 120,000 distinct CDR3 sequences, 6.5% to 10% appearing once. Unfractionated whole blood was the source of the extracted total RNA. Sequencing used whole blood. The receptor set was obtained from a human donor in good health. Some clones in this sample may be carry-over from other donors' samples.

The gene calls are TRBV7-9 and TRBJ1-6; unclear D gene. The CDR3 is 15 residues long. The V gene lost 3 bases and the J gene lost 6 bases, with 12 bases spanning the gap. In germline, CDR1 is SEHNR, CDR2 FQNEAQ (reference sequence). CDR3 protein: CASSFARILNSPLHF. The CDR3 nucleotides are TGTGCCAGCAGCTTCGCCCGGATCCTTAATTCACCCCTCCACTTT.

This clonotype was observed a few times. This chain uses TRBV12-3 or TRBV12-4 with TRBJ2-2; D gene unclear. The V and J ends lost 6 bases and 1 base respectively, with 24 bases between them. The CDR3 loop spans 19 amino acids. The CDR3 DNA reads TGTGCCAGCAGCTTAAACCCGCAGTGGGGTTTTAGGAACACCGGGGAGCTGTTTTTT. Protein product: CASSLNPQWGFRNTGELFF.

This chain links TRBV27 with TRBJ2-7; the match to TRBD1 covers 9 bases. V lost 2 bases to trimming and J lost 2 bases; unmatched junction nucleotides: 7. Germline CDR1 is MNHEY and CDR2 is SMNVEV (reference sequence). The CDR3 length is 16 residues. The CDR3 spells CASSLRVGTGPYEQYF. The CDR3 DNA reads TGTGCCAGCAGTTTAAGAGTGGGGACAGGGCCCTACGAGCAGTACTTC.

This clonotype showed up just a few times. The chain uses TRBV29-1 and TRBJ2-4; D might be TRBD2 (6 bases). The CDR3 contains 15 residues. The germline V and J ends were trimmed by 3 bases and 3 bases, with 15 bases remaining between them. In germline, CDR1 is SQVTM, CDR2 ANQGSEA. This chain's CDR3 is CSVEAPVGGKNIQYF. CDR3 nucleotides: TGCAGCGTTGAGGCCCCCGTGGGAGGCAAAAACATTCAGTACTTC.

This clonotype was seen repeatedly, ten times or more. The V call is TRBV27, the J call TRBJ2-1; no reliable D call. The CDR3 runs to 15 residues. Germline V gene sequence: CDR1 MNHEY, CDR2 SMNVEV (reference sequence). V gave up 4 bases and J gave up 7 bases, with 17 bases separating them. Here the CDR3 reads CASSSGSPRPNEQFF. CDR3 DNA: TGTGCCAGCAGTTCGGGCAGCCCAAGACCTAATGAGCAGTTCTTC.

A few counts support this clonotype. The chain carries TRBV10-3 and TRBJ2-3, with 8 bases matching TRBD2. This CDR3 has 13 residues. Germline values: CDR1 ENHRY, CDR2 SYGVKD. V gave up 11 bases and J gave up 3 bases; unmatched junction bases: 7. The CDR3 protein is CAVLAETTDTQYF. The CDR3 nucleotides read TGTGCCGTACTAGCGGAAACGACAGATACGCAGTATTTT.

Ten or more counts support this clonotype. The chain links TRBV7-3 to TRBJ1-2, with TRBD1 identical over 12 bases. CDR1 is SGHTA, CDR2 FQGTGA, per germline. Trimming at V came to 5 bases and at J to 8 bases, leaving 12 bases not matched to a gene. The length of the CDR3 is 16 residues. CDR3 DNA sequence: TGTGCCAGCAGCCCAGGGGGACAGGGGGCGCTAAGAGGCTACACCTTC. Encoded protein: CASSPGGQGALRGYTF. Using reference TRBV7-3 and TRBJ1-2 for the parts outside the CDR3, the full variable domain is GAGVSQTPSNKVTEKGKYVELRCDPISGHTALYWYRQSLGQGPEFLIYFQGTGAADDSGLPNDRFFAVRPEGSVSTLKIQRTERGDSAVYLCASSPGGQGALRGYTFGSGTRLTVV.

This clonotype has just a few counts. V gene TRBV5-6 combines with J gene TRBJ2-7; D remains unclear. Germline CDR1 is SGHDT and CDR2 is YYEEEE. This CDR3 contains 12 residues. Trimming shortened V by 1 base and J by 5 bases, and 7 bases separated the two germline ends. The DNA of the CDR3 is TGTGCCAGCAGCTTGTGGGGTGACGAGCAGTACTTC. Translating gives CASSLWGDEQYF.

This clonotype was detected ten times or more. The V and J genes are TRBV10-3 and TRBJ2-1, with D unresolved. This CDR3 contains 13 residues. V shed 0 bases and J shed 7 bases, with 7 bases lying between them. Germline values: CDR1 ENHRY, CDR2 SYGVKD. The CDR3 DNA reads TGTGCCATCAGTGAGTCAAGGGTTAATGAGCAGTTCTTC. It codes for CAISESRVNEQFF.

J is TRBJ2-1 and V is TRBV4-1; 8 bases match TRBD1. The CDR3 spans 16 residues. Germline CDR1 is MGHRA and CDR2 is YSYEKL. Trimming at V came to 5 bases and at J to 0 bases, leaving 6 bases not matched to a gene. CDR3 in amino acids: CASSTRTGSSYNEQFF. The DNA of the CDR3 is TGCGCCAGCAGCACTCGGACAGGGAGCTCCTACAATGAGCAGTTCTTC.

This clonotype was counted many times. The rearrangement links TRBV5-1 to TRBJ2-7; D may match TRBD1 or TRBD2 (5 bases each). This CDR3 has 15 residues. In germline, CDR1 is SGHRS, CDR2 YFSETQ. Trimming removed 4 bases at V and 9 bases at J, with 23 bases between. The CDR3 sequence is CASSVSRDLGPAQYF. The CDR3 DNA reads TGCGCCAGCAGCGTAAGCCGGGACCTTGGGCCCGCGCAGTACTTC.

The chain combines TRBV5-1 with TRBJ2-7; 7 positions match TRBD2. With 2 bases clipped from V and 5 bases from J, the junction kept 7 bases outside the gene matches. The CDR3 runs to 14 residues. Germline CDR1 SGHRS, CDR2 YFSETQ. The CDR3 DNA follows: TGCGCCAGCAGCTTAGGGGCTAGCGGAAACGAGCAGTACTTC. This sequence encodes CASSLGASGNEQYF. Using reference TRBV5-1 and TRBJ2-7 for the parts outside the CDR3, the full variable domain is KAGVTQTPRYLIKTRGQQVTLSCSPISGHRSVSWYQQTPGQGLQFLFEYFSETQRNKGNFPGRFSGRQFSNSRSEMNVSTLELGDSALYLCASSLGASGNEQYFGPGTRLTVT.

This clonotype was seen more than once but under ten times. The V call is TRBV15, the J call TRBJ2-3, with D maybe TRBD1 (6 bases). Looked up from germline, CDR1 is LNHNV and CDR2 is YYDKDF (reference sequence). V lost 1 base and J lost 2, with 10 bases in between. The CDR3 is 15 amino acids. Here the CDR3 reads CATSRVTGLTDTQYF. DNA for the CDR3: TGTGCCACCAGCAGAGTCACAGGGCTCACAGATACGCAGTATTTT.

This clonotype was found a few times. The chain links TRBV10-1 to TRBJ2-7; no clear D gene. Trimming left V 4 bases short and J 9 bases short, with 16 bases between. The germline V gene has CDR1 WNHNN and CDR2 SYGVQD (reference sequence). CDR3 length: 13 residues. The CDR3 DNA follows: TGCGCCAGCAGTGGGCAGCTCCAAGATCCGCAGTACTTC. Protein sequence: CASSGQLQDPQYF.

This rearrangement joins TRBV7-2 to TRBJ1-5, with a possible D match to TRBD1 (5 bases). CDR3 length: 18 residues. Per the germline V gene, CDR1 is SGHTA and CDR2 is FQGNSA. Trimming stripped 6 bases from V and 4 bases from J, with 25 bases between. The CDR3 loop is CASSSRATGRRANQPQHF. The CDR3 coding sequence is TGTGCCAGCAGTTCAAGAGCTACAGGAAGGAGAGCTAATCAGCCCCAGCATTTT.

The chain joins TRBV19 to TRBJ1-5, with 7 positions matching TRBD1. The CDR3 is 17 amino acids. V was pared by 4 bases and J by 6 bases, with 15 bases of the junction left unmatched. The germline CDR1 and CDR2 sequences are LNHDA and SQIVND (reference sequence). In DNA, the CDR3 is TGTGCCAGTAGTAAAACCCGACAGGGAGGGATGGGTCAGCCCCAGCATTTT. Translation gives CASSKTRQGGMGQPQHF.

The table lists this clonotype with many counts. The J gene is TRBJ1-3, the V gene TRBV12-3 or TRBV12-4; D possibly corresponds to TRBD1 (6 bases). V was cut by 5 bases and J by 0 bases, with 11 bases left in between. CDR3 length: 15 amino acids. The CDR3 here is CASSPPDSSGNTIYF. The DNA of the CDR3 is TGTGCCAGCAGTCCGCCGGACAGCTCTGGAAACACCATATATTTT.

This clonotype has a handful of counts. The gene calls are TRBV4-3 and TRBJ2-2, with TRBD2 matching over 7 bases. The germline V gene has CDR1 LGHNA and CDR2 YSLEER. CDR3 length: 14 residues. Trimming cost V 4 bases and J 5 bases; bases outside gene matches: 4. Here the CDR3 reads CASSLLAGTGELFF. Written as DNA, the CDR3 is TGCGCCAGCAGCCTATTAGCGGGTACCGGGGAGCTGTTTTTT.

In its sample, this clonotype was seen a few times. Here the CDR3 reads CASSPLADRVLSREQYF. As DNA, the CDR3 is TGCGCCAGCAGCCCATTAGCGGACAGGGTCCTTTCTAGGGAGCAGTACTTC. V gene TRBV4-1 combines with J gene TRBJ2-7; TRBD1 agrees at 8 bases. The CDR3 extends over 17 amino acids. J gave up 7 bases and V 4 bases, and 18 bases lay outside the gene matches. CDR1 is MGHRA and CDR2 is YSYEKL in the germline V gene.

The chain links TRBV11-2 to TRBJ2-3; D call uncertain. Germline V gene lookup returns CDR1 SGHAT and CDR2 FQNNGV. Between the trimmed V and J ends, which lost 5 bases and 2 bases, there was a span of 14 bases. The CDR3 extends over 15 amino acids. CDR3 sequence (DNA): TGTGCCAGCAGCCCAAACCCCCGGTACACAGATACGCAGTATTTT. Encoded protein: CASSPNPRYTDTQYF. The full variable domain, with the rest looked up from reference TRBV11-2 and TRBJ2-3, is EAGVAQSPRYKIIEKRQSVAFWCNPISGHATLYWYQQILGQGPKLLIQFQNNGVVDDSQLPKDRFSAERLKGVDSTLKIQPAKLEDSAVYLCASSPNPRYTDTQYFGPGTRLTVL.

This clonotype was found many times. This chain uses TRBV27 with TRBJ1-6, with TRBD1 as a possible D gene (5 bases). Germline V gene data show CDR1 as MNHEY and CDR2 as SMNVEV (reference sequence). Trimming left V 2 bases short and J 8 bases short, with 13 bases between. The length of the CDR3 is 15 residues. This chain's CDR3 is CASSLGGTEDSPLHF. CDR3 nucleotide sequence: TGTGCCAGCAGTTTAGGGGGGACTGAGGATTCACCCCTCCACTTT.

This rearrangement joins TRBV27 to TRBJ1-4, with D possibly TRBD1 on 5 matching bases. Germline V gene sequence: CDR1 MNHEY, CDR2 SMNVEV (reference sequence). The CDR3 is 14 amino acids. The V gene lost 3 bases and the J gene lost 5 bases, with 10 bases spanning the gap. CDR3 loop: CASSLRGGNEKLFF. The CDR3 DNA follows: TGTGCCAGCAGTTTGAGGGGAGGGAATGAAAAACTGTTTTTT.